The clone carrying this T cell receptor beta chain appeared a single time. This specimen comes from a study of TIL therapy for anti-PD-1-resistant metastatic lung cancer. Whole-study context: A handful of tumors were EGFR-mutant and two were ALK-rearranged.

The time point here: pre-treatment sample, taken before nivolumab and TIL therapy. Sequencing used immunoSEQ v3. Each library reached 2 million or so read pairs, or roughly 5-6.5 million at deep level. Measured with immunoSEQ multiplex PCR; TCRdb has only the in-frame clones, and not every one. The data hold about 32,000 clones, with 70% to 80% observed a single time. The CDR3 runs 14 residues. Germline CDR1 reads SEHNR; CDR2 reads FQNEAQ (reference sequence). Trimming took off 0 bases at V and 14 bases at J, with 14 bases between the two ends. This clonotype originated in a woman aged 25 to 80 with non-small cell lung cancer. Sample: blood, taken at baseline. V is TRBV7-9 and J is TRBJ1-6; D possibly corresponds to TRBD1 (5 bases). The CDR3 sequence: CASSLAGQTLSLHF. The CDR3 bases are TGTGCCAGCAGCTTAGCGGGGCAGACGTTATCCCTCCACTTT.